This T cell receptor (beta chain) was documented in a study of T cells after yellow fever vaccination. This CDR3 region has 11 residues. CDR1 and CDR2 (germline): SEHNR, FQNEAQ (reference sequence). The V gene lost 5 bases and the J gene lost 8 bases, with 9 bases spanning the gap. In this sample, this clonotype turned up a few times. TCRdb independently ran MiXCR on the 5' RACE reads; one entry per CDR3 protein. The sample consists of 600,000 to 750,000 distinct CDR3 sequences, roughly an eighth of them appearing once. The chain joins TRBV7-9 to TRBJ1-2, with no clear D. Specimen: PBMCs, collected on the day of the yellow fever booster vaccination. The source of this sequence is a man in his thirties or forties who received the YFV17D yellow fever vaccine. CDR3: CASSARYGYTF. As DNA, the CDR3 is TGTGCCAGCAGCGCGAGGTACGGCTACACCTTC.